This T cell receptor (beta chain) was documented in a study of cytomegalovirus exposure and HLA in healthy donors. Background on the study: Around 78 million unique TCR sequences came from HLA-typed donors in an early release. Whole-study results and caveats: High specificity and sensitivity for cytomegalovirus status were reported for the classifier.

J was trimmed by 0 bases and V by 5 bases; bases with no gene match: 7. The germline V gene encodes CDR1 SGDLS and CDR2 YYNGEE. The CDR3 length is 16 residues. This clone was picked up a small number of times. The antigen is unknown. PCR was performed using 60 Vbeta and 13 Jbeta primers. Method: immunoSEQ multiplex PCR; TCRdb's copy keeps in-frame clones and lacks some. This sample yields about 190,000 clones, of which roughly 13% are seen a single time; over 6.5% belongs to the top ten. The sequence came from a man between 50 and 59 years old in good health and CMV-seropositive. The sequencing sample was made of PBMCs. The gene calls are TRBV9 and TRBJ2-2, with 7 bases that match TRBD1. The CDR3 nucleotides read TGTGCCAGCAGTACACAGGGGTCCGCGAACACCGGGGAGCTGTTTTTT. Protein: CASSTQGSANTGELFF.